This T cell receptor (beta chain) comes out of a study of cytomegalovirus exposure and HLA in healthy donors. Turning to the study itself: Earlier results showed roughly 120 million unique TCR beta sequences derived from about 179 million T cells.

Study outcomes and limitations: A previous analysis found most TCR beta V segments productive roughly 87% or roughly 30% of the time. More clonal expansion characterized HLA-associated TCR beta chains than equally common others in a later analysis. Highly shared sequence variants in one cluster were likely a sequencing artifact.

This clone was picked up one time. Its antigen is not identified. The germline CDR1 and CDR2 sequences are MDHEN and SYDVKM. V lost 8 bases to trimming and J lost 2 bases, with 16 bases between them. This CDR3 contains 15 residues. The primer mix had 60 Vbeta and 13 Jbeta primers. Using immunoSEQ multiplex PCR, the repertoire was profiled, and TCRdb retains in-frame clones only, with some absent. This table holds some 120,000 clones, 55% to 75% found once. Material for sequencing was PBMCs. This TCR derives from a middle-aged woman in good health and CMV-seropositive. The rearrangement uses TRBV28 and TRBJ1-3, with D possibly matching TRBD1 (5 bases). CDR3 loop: CASLGWGGTGNTIYF. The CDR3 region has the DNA TGTGCCAGCCTCGGGTGGGGGGGGACTGGAAACACCATATATTTT. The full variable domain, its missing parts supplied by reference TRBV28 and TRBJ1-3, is DVKVTQSSRYLVKRTGEKVFLECVQDMDHENMFWYRQDPGLGLRLIYFSYDVKMKEKGDIPEGYSVSREKKERFSLILESASTNQTSMYLCASLGWGGTGNTIYFGEGSWLTVV.